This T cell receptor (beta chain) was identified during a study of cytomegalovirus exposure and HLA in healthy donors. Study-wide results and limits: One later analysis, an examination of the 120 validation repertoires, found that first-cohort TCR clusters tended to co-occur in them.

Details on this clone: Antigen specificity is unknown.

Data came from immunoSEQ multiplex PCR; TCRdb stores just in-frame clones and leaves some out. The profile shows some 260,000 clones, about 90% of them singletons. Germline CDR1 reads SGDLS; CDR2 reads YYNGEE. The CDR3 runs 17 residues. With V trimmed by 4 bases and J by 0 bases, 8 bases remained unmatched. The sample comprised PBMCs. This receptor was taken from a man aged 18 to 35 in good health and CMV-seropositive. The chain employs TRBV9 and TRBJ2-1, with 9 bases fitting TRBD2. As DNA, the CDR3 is TGTGCCAGCAGCCTCGGACGGACTAGCGACTCCTACAATGAGCAGTTCTTC. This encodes CASSLGRTSDSYNEQFF.